This is a list of T cell receptor beta chains from one sample in a study of blood T cell repertoires in COVID-19. Assay used: immunoSEQ multiplex PCR; TCRdb lists only in-frame clones, some missing. The data hold roughly 380,000 clones, with over 75% observed a single time. Input material: PBMCs or T cells enriched from blood (not recorded which). Receptor source: a man aged 30 to 45 who had recovered from COVID-19. The CDR3 runs from the conserved cysteine through the conserved F or W. A D gene is named only where the DNA matches it firmly. Size is stated for part of the rows, as once, few or many counts, or as a class when the clone is expanded.

CDR3 length	V gene	D gene	clone size	J gene	CDR3 DNA	CDR3 protein
13	TRBV14	-	-	TRBJ2-5	TGTGCCAGCAGCCAAGATACTGTGGAGACCCAGTACTTC	CASSQDTVETQYF
14	TRBV19	TRBD1	-	TRBJ2-7	TGTGCCAGTAGTCCAGACAGGGGGACCTACGAGCAGTACTTC	CASSPDRGTYEQYF
13	TRBV2	-	-	TRBJ1-3	TGTGCCAGCAGAATGGGAGGGGGAAACACCATATATTTT	CASRMGGGNTIYF
17	TRBV30	TRBD2	-	TRBJ2-1	TGTGCCTGGAGTGTGGCCCGGACTAGCGGGGCCTACAATGAGCAGTTCTTC	CAWSVARTSGAYNEQFF
17	TRBV5-3	TRBD1	-	TRBJ1-5	TGTGCCAGAAGCCCCAAGAGAGGGGGCGAACCCAATCAGCCCCAGCATTTT	CARSPKRGGEPNQPQHF
16	TRBV4-3	TRBD2	-	TRBJ2-3	TGCGCCAGCAGCCAAGCTAGCGGGGATAGCACAGATACGCAGTATTTT	CASSQASGDSTDTQYF
15	TRBV19	-	-	TRBJ1-3	TGTGCCAGTAGTATATCTAGGTTCTCTGGAAACACCATATATTTT	CASSISRFSGNTIYF
16	TRBV6-5	-	-	TRBJ2-3	TGTGCCAGCAGTTACCTCGTCACGGGTAGCACAGATACGCAGTATTTT	CASSYLVTGSTDTQYF
15	TRBV5-1	-	few	TRBJ2-7	TGCGCCAGCGGAATCAGGAACGCTCTCCTTGACGAGCAGTACTTC	CASGIRNALLDEQYF
13	TRBV12-3/TRBV12-4	-	-	TRBJ2-2	TGTGCCAGCAGTTTACGGGACACCGGGGAGCTGTTTTTT	CASSLRDTGELFF
13	TRBV27	TRBD1	-	TRBJ2-7	TGTGCCAGCAGTCTGAACAGGGGTCACGAGCAGTACTTC	CASSLNRGHEQYF